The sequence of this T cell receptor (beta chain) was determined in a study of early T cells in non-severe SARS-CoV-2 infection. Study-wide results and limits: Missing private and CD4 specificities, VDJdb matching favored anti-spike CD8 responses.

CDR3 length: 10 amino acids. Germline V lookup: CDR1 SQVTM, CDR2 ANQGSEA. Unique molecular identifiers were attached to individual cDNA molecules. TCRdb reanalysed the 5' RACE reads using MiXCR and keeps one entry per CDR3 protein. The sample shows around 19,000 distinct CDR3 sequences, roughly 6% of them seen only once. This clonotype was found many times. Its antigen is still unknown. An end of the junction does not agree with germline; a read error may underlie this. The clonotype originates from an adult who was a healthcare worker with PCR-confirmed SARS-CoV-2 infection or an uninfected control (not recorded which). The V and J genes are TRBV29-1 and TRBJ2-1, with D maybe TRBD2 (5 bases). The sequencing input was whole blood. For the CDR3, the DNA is TGCAGCGTTGGAGAGACTACGTCTCGATTC. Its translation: CSVGETTSRF.